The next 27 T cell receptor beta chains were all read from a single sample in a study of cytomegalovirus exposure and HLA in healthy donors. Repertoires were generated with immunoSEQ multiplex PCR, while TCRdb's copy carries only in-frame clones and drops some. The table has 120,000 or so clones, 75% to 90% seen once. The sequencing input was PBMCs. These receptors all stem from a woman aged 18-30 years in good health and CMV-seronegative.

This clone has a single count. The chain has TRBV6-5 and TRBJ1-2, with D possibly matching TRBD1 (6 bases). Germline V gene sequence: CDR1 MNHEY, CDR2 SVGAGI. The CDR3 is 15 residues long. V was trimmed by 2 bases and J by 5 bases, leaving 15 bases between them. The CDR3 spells CASSYLRDTLYGYTF. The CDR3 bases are TGTGCCAGCAGTTACCTCAGGGACACCCTATATGGCTACACCTTC.

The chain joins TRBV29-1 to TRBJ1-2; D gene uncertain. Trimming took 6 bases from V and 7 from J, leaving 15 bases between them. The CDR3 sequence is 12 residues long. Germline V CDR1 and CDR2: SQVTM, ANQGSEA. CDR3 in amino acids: CSVSQRGAGYTF. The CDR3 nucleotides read TGCAGCGTCTCACAACGGGGAGCTGGCTACACCTTC.

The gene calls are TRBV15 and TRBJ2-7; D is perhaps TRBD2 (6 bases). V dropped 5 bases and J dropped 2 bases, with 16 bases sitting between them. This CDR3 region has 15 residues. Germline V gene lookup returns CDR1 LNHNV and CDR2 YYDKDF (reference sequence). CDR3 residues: CATSYERAVAYEQYF. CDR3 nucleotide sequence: TGTGCCACCAGCTACGAGCGGGCAGTAGCCTACGAGCAGTACTTC.

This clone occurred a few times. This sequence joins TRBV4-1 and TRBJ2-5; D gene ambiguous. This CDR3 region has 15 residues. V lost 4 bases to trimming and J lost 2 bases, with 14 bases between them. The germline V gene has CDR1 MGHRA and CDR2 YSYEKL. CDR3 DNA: TGCGCCAGCAGCCGGATCCCGCGAGGACAAGAGACCCAGTACTTC. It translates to CASSRIPRGQETQYF.

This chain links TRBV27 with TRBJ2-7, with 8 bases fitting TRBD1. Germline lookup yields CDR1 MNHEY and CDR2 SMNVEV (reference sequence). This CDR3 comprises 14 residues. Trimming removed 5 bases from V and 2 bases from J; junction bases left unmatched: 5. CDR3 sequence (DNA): TGTGCCAGCAGTAGGGGGACAGGTCCCTACGAGCAGTACTTC. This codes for CASSRGTGPYEQYF.

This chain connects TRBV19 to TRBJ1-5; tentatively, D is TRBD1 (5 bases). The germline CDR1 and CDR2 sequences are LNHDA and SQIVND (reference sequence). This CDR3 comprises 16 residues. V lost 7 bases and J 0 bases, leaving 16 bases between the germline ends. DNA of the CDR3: TGTGCCAGTACCCGTCGCGGGGGATATAGCAATCAGCCCCAGCATTTT. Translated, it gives CASTRRGGYSNQPQHF.

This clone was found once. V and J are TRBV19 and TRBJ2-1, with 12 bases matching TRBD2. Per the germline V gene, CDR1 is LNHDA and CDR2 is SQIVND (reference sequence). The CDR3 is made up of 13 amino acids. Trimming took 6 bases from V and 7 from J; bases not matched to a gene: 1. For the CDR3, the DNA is TGTGCCAGTAGAGGACTAGCGGGGAATGAGCAGTTCTTC. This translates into CASRGLAGNEQFF.

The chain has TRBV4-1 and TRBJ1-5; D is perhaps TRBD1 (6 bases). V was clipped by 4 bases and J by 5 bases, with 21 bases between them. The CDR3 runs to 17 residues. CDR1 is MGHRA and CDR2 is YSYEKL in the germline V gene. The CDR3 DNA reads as TGCGCCAGCAGCCGGACGCCGCCGGACAGTTCCGATCAGCCCCAGCATTTT. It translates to CASSRTPPDSSDQPQHF.

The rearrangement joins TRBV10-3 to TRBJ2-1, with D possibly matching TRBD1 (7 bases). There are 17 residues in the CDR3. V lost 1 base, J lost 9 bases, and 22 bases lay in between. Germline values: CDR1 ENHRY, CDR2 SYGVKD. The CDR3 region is CAISEFLRGSGESEQFF. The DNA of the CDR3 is TGTGCCATCAGTGAGTTCCTCAGGGGGTCGGGAGAGAGTGAGCAGTTCTTC.

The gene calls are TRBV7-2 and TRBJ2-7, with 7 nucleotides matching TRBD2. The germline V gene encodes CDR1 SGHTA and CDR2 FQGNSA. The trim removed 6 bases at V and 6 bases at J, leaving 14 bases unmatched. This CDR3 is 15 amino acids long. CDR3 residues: CASSPLGGRSSEQYF. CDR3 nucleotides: TGTGCCAGCAGTCCCCTCGGCGGGAGATCTTCCGAGCAGTACTTC.

Written as DNA, the CDR3 is TGTGCCAGCAGTGATCCCGGGTCGGGGGGAGGAAAGAATGAGCAGTTCTTC. Amino acids: CASSDPGSGGGKNEQFF. This chain links TRBV6-1 with TRBJ2-1, with TRBD2 identical over 7 bases. Trimming took 3 bases from V and 7 from J; bases not matched to a gene: 15. CDR1 is MNHNS and CDR2 is SASEGT in the germline V gene. This CDR3 comprises 17 residues.

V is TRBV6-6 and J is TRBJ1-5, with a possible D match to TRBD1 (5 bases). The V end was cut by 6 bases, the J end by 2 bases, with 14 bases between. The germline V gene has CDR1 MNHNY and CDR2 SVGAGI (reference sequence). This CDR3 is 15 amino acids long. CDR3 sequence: CASSQGTNGNQPQHF. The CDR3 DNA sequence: TGTGCCAGCAGCCAGGGAACTAACGGCAATCAGCCCCAGCATTTT.

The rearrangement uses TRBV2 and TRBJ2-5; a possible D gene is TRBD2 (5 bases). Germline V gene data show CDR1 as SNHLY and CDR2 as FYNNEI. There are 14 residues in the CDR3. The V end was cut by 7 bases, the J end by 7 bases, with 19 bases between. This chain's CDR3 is CASILDWPGGTQYF. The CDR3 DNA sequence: TGTGCCAGCATTCTGGACTGGCCAGGAGGGACCCAGTACTTC.

DNA for the CDR3: TGTGCCAGCAGCGCGAACCCGGGGGCCTACGAGCAGTACTTC. Translated, it gives CASSANPGAYEQYF. The chain recombines TRBV11-2 with TRBJ2-7; D is perhaps TRBD2 (6 bases). The CDR3 spans 14 residues. Trimming removed 5 bases from V and 2 bases from J, with 13 bases in between. CDR1 is SGHAT, CDR2 FQNNGV, per germline. Based on the CDR3 plus reference TRBV11-2 and TRBJ2-7, the full variable domain is EAGVAQSPRYKIIEKRQSVAFWCNPISGHATLYWYQQILGQGPKLLIQFQNNGVVDDSQLPKDRFSAERLKGVDSTLKIQPAKLEDSAVYLCASSANPGAYEQYFGPGTRLTVT.

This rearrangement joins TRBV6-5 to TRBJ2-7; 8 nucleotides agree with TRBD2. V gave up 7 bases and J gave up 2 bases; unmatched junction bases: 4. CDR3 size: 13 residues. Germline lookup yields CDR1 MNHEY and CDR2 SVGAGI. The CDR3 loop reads CASTSGGPYEQYF. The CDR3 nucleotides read TGTGCCAGCACGTCGGGAGGGCCCTACGAGCAGTACTTC.

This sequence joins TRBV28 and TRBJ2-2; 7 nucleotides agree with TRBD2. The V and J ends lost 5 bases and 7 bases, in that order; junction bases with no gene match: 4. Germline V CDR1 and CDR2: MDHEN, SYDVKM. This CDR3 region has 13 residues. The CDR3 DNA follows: TGTGCCAGCAGTATCCTAGCGGACGGGGAGCTGTTTTTT. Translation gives CASSILADGELFF. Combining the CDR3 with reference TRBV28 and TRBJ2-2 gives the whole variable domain DVKVTQSSRYLVKRTGEKVFLECVQDMDHENMFWYRQDPGLGLRLIYFSYDVKMKEKGDIPEGYSVSREKKERFSLILESASTNQTSMYLCASSILADGELFFGEGSRLTVL.

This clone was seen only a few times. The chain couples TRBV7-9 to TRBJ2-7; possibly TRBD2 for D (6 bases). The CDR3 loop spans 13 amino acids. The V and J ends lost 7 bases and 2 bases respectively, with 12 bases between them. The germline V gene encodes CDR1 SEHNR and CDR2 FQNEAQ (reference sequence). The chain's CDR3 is CASTGDSTYEQYF. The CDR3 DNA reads TGTGCCAGCACCGGGGACTCGACCTACGAGCAGTACTTC. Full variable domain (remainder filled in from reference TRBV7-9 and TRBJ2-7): DTGVSQNPRHKITKRGQNVTFRCDPISEHNRLYWYRQTLGQGPEFLTYFQNEAQLEKSRLLSDRFSAERPKGSFSTLEIQRTEQGDSAMYLCASTGDSTYEQYFGPGTRLTVT.

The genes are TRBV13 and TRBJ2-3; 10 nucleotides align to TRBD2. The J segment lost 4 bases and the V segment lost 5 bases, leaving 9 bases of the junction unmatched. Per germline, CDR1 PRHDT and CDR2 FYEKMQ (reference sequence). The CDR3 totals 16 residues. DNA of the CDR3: TGTGCCAGCAGCCTCATAGCGGGAGGCCTGGCAGATACGCAGTATTTT. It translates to CASSLIAGGLADTQYF. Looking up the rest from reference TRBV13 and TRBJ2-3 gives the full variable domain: AAGVIQSPRHLIKEKRETATLKCYPIPRHDTVYWYQQGPGQDPQFLISFYEKMQSDKGSIPDRFSAQQFSDYHSELNMSSLELGDSALYFCASSLIAGGLADTQYFGPGTRLTVL.

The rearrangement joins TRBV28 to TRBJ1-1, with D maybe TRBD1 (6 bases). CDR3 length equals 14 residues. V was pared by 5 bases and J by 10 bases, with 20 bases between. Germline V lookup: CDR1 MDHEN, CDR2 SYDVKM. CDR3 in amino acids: CASSPISGAVVAFF. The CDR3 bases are TGTGCCAGCAGTCCTATATCAGGGGCTGTGGTAGCTTTCTTT.

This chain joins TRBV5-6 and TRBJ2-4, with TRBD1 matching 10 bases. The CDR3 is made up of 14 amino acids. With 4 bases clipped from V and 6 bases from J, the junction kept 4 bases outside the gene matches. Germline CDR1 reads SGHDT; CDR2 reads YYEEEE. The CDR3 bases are TGTGCCAGCAGCCGACGGACAGGGGGAAACATTCAGTACTTC. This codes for CASSRRTGGNIQYF.

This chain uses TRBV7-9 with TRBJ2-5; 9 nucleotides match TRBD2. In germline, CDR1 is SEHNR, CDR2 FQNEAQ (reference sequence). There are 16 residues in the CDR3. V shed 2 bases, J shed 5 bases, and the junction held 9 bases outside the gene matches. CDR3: CASSLFRFTSGETQYF. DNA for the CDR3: TGTGCCAGCAGCTTATTCCGGTTTACTAGCGGGGAGACCCAGTACTTC.

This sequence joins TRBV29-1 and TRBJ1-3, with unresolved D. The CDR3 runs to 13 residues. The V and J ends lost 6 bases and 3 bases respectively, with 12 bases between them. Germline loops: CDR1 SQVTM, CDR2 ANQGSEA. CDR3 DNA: TGCAGCGTCCTTGGCGGGAGTGGAAACACCATATATTTT. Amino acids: CSVLGGSGNTIYF.

The CDR3 nucleotides read TGCAGCGGATGGGGACAGTCCTACGAGCAGTACTTC. Protein sequence: CSGWGQSYEQYF. This chain connects TRBV29-1 to TRBJ2-7; 7 bases map to TRBD1. Germline CDR1 and CDR2: SQVTM and ANQGSEA. The J segment lost 1 base and the V segment lost 7 bases, leaving 4 bases of the junction unmatched. The CDR3 length is 12 residues.

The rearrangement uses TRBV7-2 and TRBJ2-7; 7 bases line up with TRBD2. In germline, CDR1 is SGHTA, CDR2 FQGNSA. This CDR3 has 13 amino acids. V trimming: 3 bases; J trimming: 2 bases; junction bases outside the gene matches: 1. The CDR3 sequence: CASSLGTTYEQYF. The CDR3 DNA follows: TGTGCCAGCAGCTTGGGGACTACCTACGAGCAGTACTTC.

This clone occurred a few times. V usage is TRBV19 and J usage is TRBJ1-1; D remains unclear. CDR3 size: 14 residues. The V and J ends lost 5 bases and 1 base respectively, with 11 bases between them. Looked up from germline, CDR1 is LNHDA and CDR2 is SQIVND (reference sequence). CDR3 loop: CASSPSYSNTEAFF. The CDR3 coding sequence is TGTGCCAGTAGTCCCTCCTACTCGAACACTGAAGCTTTCTTT.

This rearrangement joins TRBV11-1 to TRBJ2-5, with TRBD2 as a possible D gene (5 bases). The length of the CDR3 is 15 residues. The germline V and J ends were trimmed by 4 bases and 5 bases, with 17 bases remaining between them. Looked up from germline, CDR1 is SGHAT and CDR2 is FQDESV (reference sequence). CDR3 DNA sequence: TGTGCCAGCAGCTCCGGACTCCTAGGTGGGGAGACCCAGTACTTC. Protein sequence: CASSSGLLGGETQYF.

The CDR3 nucleotides are TGTGCCAGCAGCTTTCGTCCGGGGGGCCAAAGGCCCGGGGAGCTGTTTTTT. It is translated as CASSFRPGGQRPGELFF. V usage is TRBV11-3 and J usage is TRBJ2-2, with D possibly TRBD2 on 7 matching bases. The CDR3 has 17 amino acids. The V gene lost 3 bases and the J gene lost 6 bases, with 20 bases spanning the gap. Germline V gives CDR1 SGHNT, CDR2 YENEEA.